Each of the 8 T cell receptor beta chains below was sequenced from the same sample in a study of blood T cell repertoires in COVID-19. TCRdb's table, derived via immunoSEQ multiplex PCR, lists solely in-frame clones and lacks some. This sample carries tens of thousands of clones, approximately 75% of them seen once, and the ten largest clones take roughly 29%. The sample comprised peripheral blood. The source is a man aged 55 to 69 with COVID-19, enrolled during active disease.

CDR3 sequence (DNA): TGTGCCAGCACCCGCGAGAACACTGAAGCTTTCTTT. Translating gives CASTRENTEAFF. The V gene is TRBV2, the J gene TRBJ1-1; D gene ambiguous. V shed 7 bases and J shed 1 base, with 7 bases lying between them. Looked up from germline, CDR1 is SNHLY and CDR2 is FYNNEI. This CDR3 has 12 amino acids.

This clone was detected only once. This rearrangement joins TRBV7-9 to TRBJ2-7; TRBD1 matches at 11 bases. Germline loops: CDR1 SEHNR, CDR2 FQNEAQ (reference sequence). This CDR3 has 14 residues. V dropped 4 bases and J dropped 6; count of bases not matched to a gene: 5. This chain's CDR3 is CASSSSGTGGEQYF. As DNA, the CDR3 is TGTGCCAGCAGCTCCTCCGGGACAGGGGGCGAGCAGTACTTC.

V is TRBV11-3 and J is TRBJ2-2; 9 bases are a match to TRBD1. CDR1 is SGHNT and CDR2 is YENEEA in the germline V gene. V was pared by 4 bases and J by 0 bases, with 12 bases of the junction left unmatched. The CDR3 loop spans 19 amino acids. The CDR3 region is CASSYPGQGGFANTGELFF. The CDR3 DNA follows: TGTGCCAGCAGCTACCCGGGACAGGGTGGATTCGCGAACACCGGGGAGCTGTTTTTT.

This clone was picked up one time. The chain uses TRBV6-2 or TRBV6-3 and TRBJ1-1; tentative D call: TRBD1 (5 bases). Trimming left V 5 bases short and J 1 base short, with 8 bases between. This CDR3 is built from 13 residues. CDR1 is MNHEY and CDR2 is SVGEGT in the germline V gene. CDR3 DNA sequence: TGTGCCAGCAGTCTTGACAGGAACACTGAAGCTTTCTTT. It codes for CASSLDRNTEAFF.

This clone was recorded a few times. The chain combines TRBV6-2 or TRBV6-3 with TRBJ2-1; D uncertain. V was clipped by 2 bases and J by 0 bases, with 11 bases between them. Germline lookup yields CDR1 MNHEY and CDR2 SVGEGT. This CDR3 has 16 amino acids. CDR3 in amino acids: CASSYGQTSSYNEQFF. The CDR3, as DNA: TGTGCCAGCAGTTACGGGCAGACCAGCTCCTACAATGAGCAGTTCTTC.

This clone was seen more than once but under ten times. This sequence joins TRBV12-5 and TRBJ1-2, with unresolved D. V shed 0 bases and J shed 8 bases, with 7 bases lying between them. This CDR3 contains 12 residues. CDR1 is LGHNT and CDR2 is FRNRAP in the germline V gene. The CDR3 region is CASGLVSRGYTF. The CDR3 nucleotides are TGTGCTAGTGGTTTGGTATCGAGGGGCTACACCTTC.

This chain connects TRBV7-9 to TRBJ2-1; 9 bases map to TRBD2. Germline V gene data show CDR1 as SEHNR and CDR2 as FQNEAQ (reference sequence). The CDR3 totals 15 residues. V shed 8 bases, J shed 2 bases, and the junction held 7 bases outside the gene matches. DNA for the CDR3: TGTGCCAGCCTTGCGGGAGGGCTGCCCTACAATGAGCAGTTCTTC. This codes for CASLAGGLPYNEQFF.

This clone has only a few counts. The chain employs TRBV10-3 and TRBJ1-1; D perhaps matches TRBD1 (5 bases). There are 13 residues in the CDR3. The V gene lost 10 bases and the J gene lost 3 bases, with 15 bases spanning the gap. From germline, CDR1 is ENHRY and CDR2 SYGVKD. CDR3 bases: TGTGCCAGCGCCGGGGGTCGAGACACTGAAGCTTTCTTT. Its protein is CASAGGRDTEAFF.